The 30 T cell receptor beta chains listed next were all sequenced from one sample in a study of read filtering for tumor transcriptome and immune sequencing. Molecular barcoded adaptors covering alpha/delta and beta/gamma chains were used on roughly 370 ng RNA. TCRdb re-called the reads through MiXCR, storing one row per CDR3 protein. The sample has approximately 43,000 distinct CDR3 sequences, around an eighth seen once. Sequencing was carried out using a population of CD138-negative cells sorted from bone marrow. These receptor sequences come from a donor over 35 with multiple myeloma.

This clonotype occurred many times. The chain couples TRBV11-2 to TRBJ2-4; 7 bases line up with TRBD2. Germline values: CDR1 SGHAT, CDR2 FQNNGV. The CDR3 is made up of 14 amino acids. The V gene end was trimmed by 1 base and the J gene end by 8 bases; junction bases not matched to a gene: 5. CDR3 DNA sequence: TGTGCCAGCAGCTTAGGAGCTAGCGGCGACATTCAGTACTTC. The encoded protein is CASSLGASGDIQYF. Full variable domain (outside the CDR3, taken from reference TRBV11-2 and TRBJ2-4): EAGVAQSPRYKIIEKRQSVAFWCNPISGHATLYWYQQILGQGPKLLIQFQNNGVVDDSQLPKDRFSAERLKGVDSTLKIQPAKLEDSAVYLCASSLGASGDIQYFGAGTRLSVL.

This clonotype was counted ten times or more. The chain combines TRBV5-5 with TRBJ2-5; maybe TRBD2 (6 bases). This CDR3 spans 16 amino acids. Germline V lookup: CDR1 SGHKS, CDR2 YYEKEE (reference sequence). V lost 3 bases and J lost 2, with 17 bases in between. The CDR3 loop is CASSSSRTAGQETQYF. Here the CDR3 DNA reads TGTGCCAGCAGCTCTTCACGGACGGCGGGGCAAGAGACCCAGTACTTC.

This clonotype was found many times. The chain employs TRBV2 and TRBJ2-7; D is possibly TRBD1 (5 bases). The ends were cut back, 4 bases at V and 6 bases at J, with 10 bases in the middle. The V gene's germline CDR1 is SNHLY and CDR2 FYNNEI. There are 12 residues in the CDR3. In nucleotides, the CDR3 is TGTGCCAGCAGTGGGGTTAGGGGCGAGCAGTACTTC. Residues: CASSGVRGEQYF.

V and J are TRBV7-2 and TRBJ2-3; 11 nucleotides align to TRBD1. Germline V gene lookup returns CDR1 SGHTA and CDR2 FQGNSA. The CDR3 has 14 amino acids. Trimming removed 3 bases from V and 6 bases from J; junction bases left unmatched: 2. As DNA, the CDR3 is TGTGCCAGCAGCTTGGGACAGGGGGGGGATACGCAGTATTTT. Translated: CASSLGQGGDTQYF.

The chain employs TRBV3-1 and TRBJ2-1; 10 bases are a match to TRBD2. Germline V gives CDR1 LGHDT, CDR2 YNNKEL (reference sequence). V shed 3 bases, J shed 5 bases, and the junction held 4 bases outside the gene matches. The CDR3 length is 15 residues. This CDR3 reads CASSHGLAVNNEQFF. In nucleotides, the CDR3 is TGTGCCAGCAGCCACGGACTAGCGGTGAACAATGAGCAGTTCTTC.

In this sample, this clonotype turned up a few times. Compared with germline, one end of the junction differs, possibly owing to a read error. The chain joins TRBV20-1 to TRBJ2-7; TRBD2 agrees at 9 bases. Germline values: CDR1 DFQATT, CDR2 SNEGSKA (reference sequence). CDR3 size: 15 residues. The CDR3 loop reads CSARAGGGGSYEQYF. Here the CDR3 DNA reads TGCAGTGCCAGAGCGGGAGGCGGGGGCTCCTACGAGCAGTACTTC.

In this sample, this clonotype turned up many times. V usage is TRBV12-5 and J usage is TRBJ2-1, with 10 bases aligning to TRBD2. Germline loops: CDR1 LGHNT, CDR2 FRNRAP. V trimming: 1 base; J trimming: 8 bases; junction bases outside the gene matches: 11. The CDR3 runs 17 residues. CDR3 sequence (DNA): TGTGCTAGTGGTTTGGGGGGGGACCTAGCGGGAGTATATGAGCAGTTCTTC. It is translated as CASGLGGDLAGVYEQFF.

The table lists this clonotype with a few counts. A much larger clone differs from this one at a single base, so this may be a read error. This CDR3 is CASSRKPRNTDTQYF. In DNA, the CDR3 is TGCGCCAGCAGCCGAAAGCCGAGAAACACAGATACGCAGTATTTT. This chain uses TRBV4-3 with TRBJ2-3; D not certain. CDR1 and CDR2 (germline): LGHNA, YSLEER. The CDR3 runs to 15 residues. V dropped 4 bases and J dropped 2 bases, with 13 bases sitting between them.

The DNA for the CDR3 is TGTGCCAGCAGTTACTTGACTAGCGGGAGGGCTTATGAGCAGTTCTTC. It encodes CASSYLTSGRAYEQFF. The V and J genes are TRBV6-4 and TRBJ2-1; TRBD2 aligns across 14 bases. V lost 5 bases and J lost 8; bases outside the gene matches: 8. The CDR3 is 16 residues long. Germline V gene data show CDR1 as MRHNA and CDR2 as SNTAGT.

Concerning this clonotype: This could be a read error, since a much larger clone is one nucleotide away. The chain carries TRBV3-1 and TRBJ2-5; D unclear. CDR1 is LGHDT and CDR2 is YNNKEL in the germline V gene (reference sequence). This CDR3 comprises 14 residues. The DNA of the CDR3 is TGTGCCAGCAGCTTCCGTGGGCCCCAAGAGACCCGGTACTTC. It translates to CASSFRGPQETRYF.

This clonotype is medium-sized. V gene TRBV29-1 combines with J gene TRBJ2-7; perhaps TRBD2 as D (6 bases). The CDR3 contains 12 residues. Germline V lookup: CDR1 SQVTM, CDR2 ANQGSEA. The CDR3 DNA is TGCTCGCGACCTAGCGAATCCTACGAGCAGTACTTC. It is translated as CSRPSESYEQYF.

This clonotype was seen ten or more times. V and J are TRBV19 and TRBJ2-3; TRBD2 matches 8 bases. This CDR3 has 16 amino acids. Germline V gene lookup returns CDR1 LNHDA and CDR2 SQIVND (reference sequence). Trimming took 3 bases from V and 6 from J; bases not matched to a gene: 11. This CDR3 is CASSIGGGRRLDTQYF. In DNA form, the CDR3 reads TGTGCCAGTAGTATCGGCGGCGGGAGGCGTCTTGATACGCAGTATTTT.

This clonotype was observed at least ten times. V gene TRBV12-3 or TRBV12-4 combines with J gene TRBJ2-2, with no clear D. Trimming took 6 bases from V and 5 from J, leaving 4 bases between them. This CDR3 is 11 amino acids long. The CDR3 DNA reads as TGTGCCAGCAGCAATACCGGGGAGCTGTTTTTT. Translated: CASSNTGELFF.

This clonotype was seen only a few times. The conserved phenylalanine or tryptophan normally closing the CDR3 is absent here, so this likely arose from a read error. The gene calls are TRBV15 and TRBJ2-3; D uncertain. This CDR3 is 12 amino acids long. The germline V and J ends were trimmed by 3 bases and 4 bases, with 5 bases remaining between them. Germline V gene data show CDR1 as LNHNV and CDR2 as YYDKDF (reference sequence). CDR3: CATSRKADTQYS. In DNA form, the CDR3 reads TGTGCCACCAGCAGGAAGGCAGATACGCAGTATTCT.

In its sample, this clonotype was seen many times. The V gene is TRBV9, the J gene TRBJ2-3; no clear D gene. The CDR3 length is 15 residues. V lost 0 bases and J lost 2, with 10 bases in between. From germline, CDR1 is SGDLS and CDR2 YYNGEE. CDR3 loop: CASSVEGGVTDTQYF. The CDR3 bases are TGTGCCAGCAGCGTAGAGGGTGGGGTCACAGATACGCAGTATTTT.

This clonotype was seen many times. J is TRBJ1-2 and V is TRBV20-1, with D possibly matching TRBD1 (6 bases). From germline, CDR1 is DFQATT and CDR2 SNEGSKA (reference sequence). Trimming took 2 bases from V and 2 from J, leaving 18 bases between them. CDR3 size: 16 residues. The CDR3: CSARYRRDIRNYGYTF. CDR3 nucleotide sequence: TGCAGTGCTAGATATCGTAGGGACATCCGAAACTATGGCTACACCTTC.

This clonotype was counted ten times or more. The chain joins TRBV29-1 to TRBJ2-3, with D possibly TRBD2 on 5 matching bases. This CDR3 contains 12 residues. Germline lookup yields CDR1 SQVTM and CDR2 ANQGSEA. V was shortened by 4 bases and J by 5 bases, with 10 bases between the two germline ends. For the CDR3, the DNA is TGCAGCGTTGTCCTCCGGGGAGATACGCAGTATTTT. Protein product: CSVVLRGDTQYF.

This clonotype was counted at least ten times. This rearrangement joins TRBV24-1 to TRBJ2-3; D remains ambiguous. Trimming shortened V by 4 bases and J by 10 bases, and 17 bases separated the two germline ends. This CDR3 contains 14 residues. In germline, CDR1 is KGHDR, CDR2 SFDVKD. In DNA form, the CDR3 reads TGTGCCACCAGTGACCCTCGATCCCCGGGTGCGCAGTATTTT. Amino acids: CATSDPRSPGAQYF.

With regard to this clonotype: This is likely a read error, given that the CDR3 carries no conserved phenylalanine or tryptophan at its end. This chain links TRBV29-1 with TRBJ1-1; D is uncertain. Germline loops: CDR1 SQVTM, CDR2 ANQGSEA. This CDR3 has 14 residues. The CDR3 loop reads CGVGVGIGSTEAFL. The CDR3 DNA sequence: TGCGGCGTTGGTGTAGGGATTGGGAGCACTGAAGCTTTCCTT.

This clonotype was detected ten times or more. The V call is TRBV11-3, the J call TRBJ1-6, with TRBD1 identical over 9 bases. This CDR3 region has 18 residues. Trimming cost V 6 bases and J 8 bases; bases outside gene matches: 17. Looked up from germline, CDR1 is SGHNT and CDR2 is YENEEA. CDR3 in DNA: TGTGCCAGCAGATCGGTGGGACAGGGTGCCCAGATCGATTCACCCCTCCACTTT. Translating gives CASRSVGQGAQIDSPLHF.

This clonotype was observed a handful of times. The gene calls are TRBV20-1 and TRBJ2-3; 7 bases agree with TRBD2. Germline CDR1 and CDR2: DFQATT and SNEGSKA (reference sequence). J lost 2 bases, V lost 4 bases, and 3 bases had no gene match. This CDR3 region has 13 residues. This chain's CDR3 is CSATSGVTDTQYF. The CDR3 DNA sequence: TGCAGTGCTACTAGCGGAGTCACAGATACGCAGTATTTT.

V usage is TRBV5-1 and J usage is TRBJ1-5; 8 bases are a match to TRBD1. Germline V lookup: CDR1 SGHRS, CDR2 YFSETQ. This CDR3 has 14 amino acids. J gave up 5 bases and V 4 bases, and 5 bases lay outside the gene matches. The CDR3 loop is CASSDRGGDQPQHF. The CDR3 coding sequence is TGCGCCAGCAGCGACAGGGGCGGCGATCAGCCCCAGCATTTT. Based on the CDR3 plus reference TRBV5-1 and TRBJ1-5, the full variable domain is KAGVTQTPRYLIKTRGQQVTLSCSPISGHRSVSWYQQTPGQGLQFLFEYFSETQRNKGNFPGRFSGRQFSNSRSEMNVSTLELGDSALYLCASSDRGGDQPQHFGDGTRLSIL.

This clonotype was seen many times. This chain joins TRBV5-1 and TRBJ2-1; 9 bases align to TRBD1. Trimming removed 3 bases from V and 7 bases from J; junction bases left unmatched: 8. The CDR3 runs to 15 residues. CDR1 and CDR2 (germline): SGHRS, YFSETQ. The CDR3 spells CASSSTGTGLNEQFF. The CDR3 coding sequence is TGCGCCAGCAGCTCAACCGGGACAGGGTTAAATGAGCAGTTCTTC.

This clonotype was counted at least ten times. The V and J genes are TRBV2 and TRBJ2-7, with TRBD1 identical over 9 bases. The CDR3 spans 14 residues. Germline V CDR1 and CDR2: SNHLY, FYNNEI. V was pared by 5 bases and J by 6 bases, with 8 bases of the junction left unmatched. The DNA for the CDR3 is TGTGCCAGCAGTTTGGGGACAGGGCGAGGCGAGCAGTACTTC. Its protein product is CASSLGTGRGEQYF. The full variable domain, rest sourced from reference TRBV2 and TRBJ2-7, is EPEVTQTPSHQVTQMGQEVILRCVPISNHLYFYWYRQILGQKVEFLVSFYNNEISEKSEIFDDQFSVERPDGSNFTLKIRSTKLEDSAMYFCASSLGTGRGEQYFGPGTRLTVT.

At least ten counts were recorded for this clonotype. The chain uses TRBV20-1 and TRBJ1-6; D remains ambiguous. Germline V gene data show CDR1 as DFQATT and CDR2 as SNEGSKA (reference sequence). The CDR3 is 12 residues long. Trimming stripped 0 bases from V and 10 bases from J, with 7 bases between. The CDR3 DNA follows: TGCAGTGCTAGAGATGCGGCCTCACCCCTCCACTTT. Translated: CSARDAASPLHF.

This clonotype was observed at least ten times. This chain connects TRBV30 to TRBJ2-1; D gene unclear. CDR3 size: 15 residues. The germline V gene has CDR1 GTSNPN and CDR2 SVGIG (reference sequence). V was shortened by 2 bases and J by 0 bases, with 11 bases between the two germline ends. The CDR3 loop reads CAWSSARYSYNEQFF. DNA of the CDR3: TGTGCCTGGAGTTCGGCCAGGTACTCCTACAATGAGCAGTTCTTC.

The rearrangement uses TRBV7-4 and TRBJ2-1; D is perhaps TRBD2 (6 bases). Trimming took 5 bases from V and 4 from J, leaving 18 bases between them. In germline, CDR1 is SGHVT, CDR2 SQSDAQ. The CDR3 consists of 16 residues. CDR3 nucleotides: TGTGCCAGCAGCCTCAGGGACTGGCTAACTTACAATGAGCAGTTCTTC. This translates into CASSLRDWLTYNEQFF.

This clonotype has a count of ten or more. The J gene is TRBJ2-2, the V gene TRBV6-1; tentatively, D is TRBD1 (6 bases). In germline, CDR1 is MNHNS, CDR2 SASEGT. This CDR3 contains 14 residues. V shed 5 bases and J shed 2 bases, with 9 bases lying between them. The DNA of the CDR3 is TGTGCCAGCAGTTACAGGGATAACACCGGGGAGCTGTTTTTT. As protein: CASSYRDNTGELFF.

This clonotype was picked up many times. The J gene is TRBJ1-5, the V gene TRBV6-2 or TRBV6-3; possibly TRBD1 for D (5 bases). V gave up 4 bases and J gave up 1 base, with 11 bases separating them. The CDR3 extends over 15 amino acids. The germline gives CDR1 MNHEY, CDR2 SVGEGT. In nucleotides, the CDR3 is TGTGCCAGCAGTTGGGGCCTGGTGAGCAATCAGCCCCAGCATTTT. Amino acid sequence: CASSWGLVSNQPQHF.

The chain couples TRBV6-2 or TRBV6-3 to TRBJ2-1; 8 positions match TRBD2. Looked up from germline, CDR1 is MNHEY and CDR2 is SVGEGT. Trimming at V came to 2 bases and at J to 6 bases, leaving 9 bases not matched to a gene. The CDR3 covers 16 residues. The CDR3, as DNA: TGTGCCAGCAGTTACCCGGTCGGGAGGGCCATCAATGAGCAGTTCTTC. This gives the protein CASSYPVGRAINEQFF.